Presented here are 3 T cell receptor beta chains from one specimen sequenced in a study of graft-versus-host responses after intestinal transplantation. Generated by immunoSEQ multiplex PCR, the TCRdb table keeps only in-frame clones and is missing some. The sample contains about 43,000 clones, less than 95% of which appear only once. Sequenced here: PBMCs, sampled about 11 months after intestinal transplant. The receptor source for this set is a human patient who received an intestinal transplant, so some T cells may come from the graft donor.

The sample holds a few counts of this clone. The junction does not match germline at one end; this may be a read error. The chain combines TRBV6-1 with TRBJ1-3; TRBD1 matches at 8 bases. Germline V gives CDR1 MNHNS, CDR2 SASEGT. This CDR3 spans 13 amino acids. In DNA form, the CDR3 reads TGTGCCGGCAGGGGGCTAGGGGGAAACACCATATATTTT. It encodes CAGRGLGGNTIYF.

This clone was seen more than once but under ten times. The V call is TRBV21-1, the J call TRBJ2-7; the table assigns TRBD2, which was not confirmed against the DNA. TRBV21-1 represents a pseudogene. The CDR3 loop spans 13 amino acids. The CDR3 region is CASNLSGVYEQYF. In nucleotides, the CDR3 is TGTGCCAGCAATCTGAGCGGGGTATACGAGCAGTACTTC.

V and J are TRBV6-5 and TRBJ1-5; 7 bases map to TRBD1. CDR1 and CDR2 (germline): MNHEY, SVGAGI. Unmatched junction bases numbered 2, after V lost 4 bases and J lost 5 bases. The CDR3 runs 13 residues. CDR3 in DNA: TGTGCCAGCAGTTCCGGGACAGATCAGCCCCAGCATTTT. It yields the protein CASSSGTDQPQHF.